The 25 T cell receptor beta chains in this list originate from one sample, sequenced in a study of blood T cell repertoires in COVID-19. Sequencing used immunoSEQ multiplex PCR; TCRdb keeps in-frame clones, though not all of them. The sample has around 230,000 clones, less than 90% seen once. Sequences were obtained from peripheral blood. Every receptor here comes from a man between 40 and 49 years old with acute or convalescent COVID-19.

The chain couples TRBV27 to TRBJ1-4; 8 nucleotides match TRBD1. With 4 bases clipped from V and 7 bases from J, the junction kept 8 bases outside the gene matches. The CDR3 consists of 15 residues. CDR1 is MNHEY and CDR2 is SMNVEV in the germline V gene (reference sequence). The CDR3 coding sequence is TGTGCCAGCAGTTCCCCCGCCAGGGGGCTTGAAAAACTGTTTTTT. Protein product: CASSSPARGLEKLFF.

The chain carries TRBV5-1 and TRBJ2-5; TRBD2 matches 13 bases. V lost 0 bases and J lost 5; bases outside the gene matches: 16. CDR3 length equals 20 residues. Germline values: CDR1 SGHRS, CDR2 YFSETQ. DNA for the CDR3: TGCGCCAGCAGCTTGGGGACTAGCGGGGGCCCCCTCATCCAGGTGGAGACCCAGTACTTC. It encodes CASSLGTSGGPLIQVETQYF.

This clone occurred once. This chain links TRBV6-1 with TRBJ1-5; D perhaps matches TRBD1 (5 bases). The CDR3 covers 15 residues. The V gene lost 5 bases and the J gene lost 0 bases, with 11 bases spanning the gap. Germline CDR1 is MNHNS and CDR2 is SASEGT. The CDR3 here is CASSFQGYSNQPQHF. The CDR3 DNA sequence: TGTGCCAGCAGTTTTCAGGGTTATAGCAATCAGCCCCAGCATTTT.

The sample holds a few counts of this clone. The gene calls are TRBV28 and TRBJ1-4; 8 bases align to TRBD1. Germline trimming cut 7 bases from V and 8 bases from J; bases unmatched to any gene: 15. This CDR3 region has 16 residues. Germline lookup yields CDR1 MDHEN and CDR2 SYDVKM. The CDR3 spells CASTTVGTGGREKLFF. In DNA, the CDR3 is TGTGCCAGCACCACTGTAGGGACAGGAGGCCGCGAAAAACTGTTTTTT. Looking up the rest from reference TRBV28 and TRBJ1-4 gives the full variable domain: DVKVTQSSRYLVKRTGEKVFLECVQDMDHENMFWYRQDPGLGLRLIYFSYDVKMKEKGDIPEGYSVSREKKERFSLILESASTNQTSMYLCASTTVGTGGREKLFFGSGTQLSVL.

CDR3 protein: CASSVETSGTHEQFF. The CDR3 DNA reads TGTGCCAGCAGCGTAGAGACTAGCGGGACCCATGAGCAGTTCTTC. The rearrangement uses TRBV9 and TRBJ2-1, with TRBD2 identical over 11 bases. CDR1 SGDLS and CDR2 YYNGEE come from the germline V gene. The length of the CDR3 is 15 residues. The V segment lost 0 bases and the J segment 8 bases; nucleotides outside the gene matches: 4.

The rearrangement links TRBV9 to TRBJ1-4; D not resolved. Germline CDR1 reads SGDLS; CDR2 reads YYNGEE. The CDR3 sequence is 15 residues long. Trimming pared 4 bases from V and 7 bases from J, leaving 17 bases between. The CDR3 sequence: CASSLRATRGEKLFF. The CDR3 nucleotides are TGTGCCAGCAGCTTGAGGGCTACCCGGGGTGAAAAACTGTTTTTT. Together with reference TRBV9 and TRBJ1-4, the CDR3 gives the full variable domain: DSGVTQTPKHLITATGQRVTLRCSPRSGDLSVYWYQQSLDQGLQFLIQYYNGEERAKGNILERFSAQQFPDLHSELNLSSLELGDSALYFCASSLRATRGEKLFFGSGTQLSVL.

There are a few counts of this clone. CDR3: CSRRGAKNIQYF. The CDR3 DNA reads TGTTCCCGCCGGGGGGCCAAAAACATTCAGTACTTC. The chain couples TRBV19 to TRBJ2-4; D may be TRBD2 (6 bases). This CDR3 is 12 amino acids long. The germline CDR1 and CDR2 sequences are LNHDA and SQIVND (reference sequence).

This clone was picked up one time. This chain's CDR3 is CASSLGQATKAFF. The DNA of the CDR3 is TGCGCCAGCAGCTTAGGACAGGCGACCAAAGCTTTCTTT. The genes are TRBV5-1 and TRBJ1-1; 7 bases align to TRBD1. The V gene's germline CDR1 is SGHRS and CDR2 YFSETQ. The CDR3 has 13 residues. The trim removed 2 bases at V and 9 bases at J, leaving 7 bases unmatched.

The chain recombines TRBV2 with TRBJ2-2, with 8 bases lining up with TRBD1. This CDR3 has 15 residues. Germline V CDR1 and CDR2: SNHLY, FYNNEI. Unmatched junction bases numbered 4, after V lost 7 bases and J lost 0 bases. The CDR3 DNA is TGTGCCAGCAAATCGACAGGGGCGAACACCGGGGAGCTGTTTTTT. Translation: CASKSTGANTGELFF.

This clone was observed once. The genes are TRBV18 and TRBJ2-7, with D unresolved. Looked up from germline, CDR1 is KGHSH and CDR2 is LQKENI. CDR3 length: 14 residues. V lost 4 bases, J lost 6 bases, and 16 bases lay in between. The CDR3 protein is CASSREVAASEQYF. The DNA for the CDR3 is TGTGCCAGCTCACGCGAGGTGGCAGCAAGCGAGCAGTACTTC.

This chain connects TRBV7-2 to TRBJ2-7; D unresolved. Trimming shortened V by 4 bases and J by 3 bases, and 10 bases separated the two germline ends. The CDR3 is made up of 13 amino acids. Germline CDR1 is SGHTA and CDR2 is FQGNSA. The CDR3 DNA reads as TGTGCCAGCAGCTCGGGTCAAGACTACGAGCAGTACTTC. It specifies CASSSGQDYEQYF. Filled out from reference TRBV7-2 and TRBJ2-7, the complete variable domain reads GAGVSQSPSNKVTEKGKDVELRCDPISGHTALYWYRQSLGQGLEFLIYFQGNSAPDKSGLPSDRFSAERTGGSVSTLTIQRTQQEDSAVYLCASSSGQDYEQYFGPGTRLTVT.

The rearrangement links TRBV7-2 to TRBJ2-7; no definite D call. Germline lookup yields CDR1 SGHTA and CDR2 FQGNSA. The CDR3 contains 13 residues. Trimming removed 4 bases at V and 1 base at J, with 8 bases between. The CDR3 DNA reads TGTGCCAGCAGCTCCCCAAATTCCTACGAGCAGTACTTC. Its translation: CASSSPNSYEQYF.

The V call is TRBV7-7, the J call TRBJ2-5; 9 bases agree with TRBD1. CDR1 and CDR2 from the germline V gene are SSHAT and FNYEAQ (reference sequence). This CDR3 comprises 15 residues. Unmatched junction bases numbered 8, after V lost 5 bases and J lost 4 bases. The CDR3 coding sequence is TGTGCCAGCAGCCCTAGTGGGACAGGGAGAGAGACCCAGTACTTC. Protein product: CASSPSGTGRETQYF.

The CDR3 region is CASSPGQSSGNTIYF. CDR3 coding DNA: TGTGCCAGCAGCCCGGGACAGAGCTCTGGAAACACCATATATTTT. The rearrangement uses TRBV5-4 and TRBJ1-3; 7 bases map to TRBD1. The germline gives CDR1 SGHNT, CDR2 YYREEE (reference sequence). Trimming at V came to 4 bases and at J to 0 bases, leaving 4 bases not matched to a gene. The CDR3 covers 15 residues. The variable domain in full, completed from reference TRBV5-4 and TRBJ1-3, reads ETGVTQSPTHLIKTRGQQVTLRCSSQSGHNTVSWYQQALGQGPQFIFQYYREEENGRGNFPPRFSGLQFPNYSSELNVNALELDDSALYLCASSPGQSSGNTIYFGEGSWLTVV.

The chain has TRBV19 and TRBJ2-1; TRBD2 agrees at 10 bases. CDR3 length: 14 residues. J lost 2 bases, V lost 10 bases, and 5 bases had no gene match. Germline-derived CDR1 and CDR2 are LNHDA and SQIVND (reference sequence). The CDR3 loop reads CAIQTSGPYNEQFF. The CDR3 nucleotides read TGTGCCATCCAGACTAGCGGGCCCTACAATGAGCAGTTCTTC.

This clone was seen only once. The chain combines TRBV4-3 with TRBJ1-3; D may be TRBD1 (5 bases). The CDR3 contains 15 residues. Trimming removed 4 bases at V and 5 bases at J, with 15 bases between. Germline V gives CDR1 LGHNA, CDR2 YSLEER. The CDR3 DNA reads as TGCGCCAGCAGCCCGGGCCAGGGTAGTAGAAACACCATATATTTT. It encodes CASSPGQGSRNTIYF.

The CDR3, as DNA: TGTGCCAGCAGCCAAGAACGACAGGGGGGGGAAAAACTGTTTTTT. It specifies CASSQERQGGEKLFF. The chain employs TRBV4-2 and TRBJ1-4; the match to TRBD1 covers 9 bases. With V trimmed by 0 bases and J by 8 bases, 4 bases remained unmatched. The CDR3 length is 15 residues. CDR1 and CDR2 (germline): LGHNA, YNFKEQ.

The chain employs TRBV4-3 and TRBJ2-4; possibly TRBD2 for D (6 bases). The CDR3 covers 14 residues. V was trimmed by 2 bases and J by 9 bases, leaving 14 bases between them. The germline V gene encodes CDR1 LGHNA and CDR2 YSLEER. The CDR3 reads CASSQREMGPIQYF. The CDR3, as DNA: TGCGCCAGCAGCCAACGGGAGATGGGGCCCATTCAGTACTTC.

The chain carries TRBV7-9 and TRBJ1-3; unclear D gene. Germline V gene sequence: CDR1 SEHNR, CDR2 FQNEAQ (reference sequence). Trimming cost V 5 bases and J 0 bases, with 14 bases left between them. CDR3 length: 16 residues. The CDR3 protein is CASSPQAGLSGNTIYF. The CDR3, as DNA: TGTGCCAGCAGCCCCCAAGCTGGGCTCTCTGGAAACACCATATATTTT.

This sequence joins TRBV5-1 and TRBJ1-1; TRBD1 matches at 7 bases. The J segment lost 7 bases and the V segment lost 1 base, leaving 16 bases of the junction unmatched. The germline V gene has CDR1 SGHRS and CDR2 YFSETQ. CDR3 length: 17 amino acids. CDR3 region: CASSLTLMDRPLYEAFF. CDR3 coding DNA: TGCGCCAGCAGCTTGACCCTTATGGACAGGCCACTTTATGAAGCTTTCTTT.

This chain uses TRBV7-2 with TRBJ2-5; 11 bases are shared with TRBD1. CDR1 and CDR2 from the germline V gene are SGHTA and FQGNSA. J gave up 4 bases and V 4 bases, and 8 bases lay outside the gene matches. CDR3 length: 16 amino acids. In nucleotides, the CDR3 is TGTGCCAGCAGCTGGGCCTGGGGACAGGGGGGAGAGACCCAGTACTTC. Its protein product is CASSWAWGQGGETQYF. The full variable domain, with the rest looked up from reference TRBV7-2 and TRBJ2-5, is GAGVSQSPSNKVTEKGKDVELRCDPISGHTALYWYRQSLGQGLEFLIYFQGNSAPDKSGLPSDRFSAERTGGSVSTLTIQRTQQEDSAVYLCASSWAWGQGGETQYFGPGTRLLVL.

A single count supports this clone. The chain couples TRBV29-1 to TRBJ1-1; 8 bases are a match to TRBD1. The CDR3 contains 13 residues. V lost 6 bases, J lost 4 bases, and 7 bases stayed unmatched. Germline CDR1 reads SQVTM; CDR2 reads ANQGSEA. Here the CDR3 DNA reads TGCAGCGTCCTGGACAGGGAATCCACTGAAGCTTTCTTT. Amino acid sequence: CSVLDRESTEAFF. Together with reference TRBV29-1 and TRBJ1-1, the CDR3 gives the full variable domain: SAVISQKPSRDICQRGTSLTIQCQVDSQVTMMFWYRQQPGQSLTLIATANQGSEATYESGFVIDKFPISRPNLTFSTLTVSNMSPEDSSIYLCSVLDRESTEAFFGQGTRLTVV.

The chain joins TRBV5-1 to TRBJ2-7; 7 positions match TRBD2. The V gene end was trimmed by 3 bases and the J gene end by 3 bases; junction bases not matched to a gene: 6. This CDR3 contains 14 residues. Germline loops: CDR1 SGHRS, CDR2 YFSETQ. The CDR3 reads CASSYGGGDYEQYF. For the CDR3, the DNA is TGCGCCAGCAGCTACGGGGGAGGGGACTACGAGCAGTACTTC.

This chain joins TRBV19 and TRBJ1-5, with a weak D call TRBD1 (5 bases). V was clipped by 5 bases and J by 6 bases, with 17 bases between them. Germline assignment: CDR1 LNHDA and CDR2 SQIVND (reference sequence). This CDR3 spans 15 amino acids. The CDR3 DNA is TGTGCCAGTAGTTGGGGCGCCGGAAGGAGTCAGCCCCAGCATTTT. Translated: CASSWGAGRSQPQHF.

The V call is TRBV29-1, the J call TRBJ2-7; 9 nucleotides line up with TRBD2. The CDR3 totals 16 residues. With V trimmed by 0 bases and J by 2 bases, 8 bases remained unmatched. Germline-derived CDR1 and CDR2 are SQVTM and ANQGSEA. As DNA, the CDR3 is TGCAGCGTTGAAGATGGGGAGCGGGAGGCAACCTACGAGCAGTACTTC. Amino acids: CSVEDGEREATYEQYF.